This T cell receptor (beta chain) came from a study of CD8 T cells in Susac syndrome. Looking at the study overall: Patients with Susac syndrome were therapy-naive, on corticosteroids, or on intravenous immunoglobulin alone at blood draw.

RNA in amounts of about 0.5 to 1 ug was reverse transcribed with random hexamers. TCRdb re-called the immunoSEQ multiplex PCR reads with MiXCR, one entry per CDR3 protein. Of under 300,000 distinct CDR3 sequences in the sample, around 96% were seen once. The CDR3 is 14 amino acids. Trimming left V 6 bases short and J 2 bases short, with 8 bases between. CDR1 is MDHEN and CDR2 is SYDVKM in the germline V gene. The source of this sequence is a human donor with Susac syndrome. This chain uses TRBV28 with TRBJ2-6; D not certain. The sample was CD4+ T cells from PBMCs. The CDR3 spells CASSWVAGANVLTF. In DNA, the CDR3 is TGTGCCAGCAGCTGGGTTGCTGGGGCCAACGTCCTGACTTTC.